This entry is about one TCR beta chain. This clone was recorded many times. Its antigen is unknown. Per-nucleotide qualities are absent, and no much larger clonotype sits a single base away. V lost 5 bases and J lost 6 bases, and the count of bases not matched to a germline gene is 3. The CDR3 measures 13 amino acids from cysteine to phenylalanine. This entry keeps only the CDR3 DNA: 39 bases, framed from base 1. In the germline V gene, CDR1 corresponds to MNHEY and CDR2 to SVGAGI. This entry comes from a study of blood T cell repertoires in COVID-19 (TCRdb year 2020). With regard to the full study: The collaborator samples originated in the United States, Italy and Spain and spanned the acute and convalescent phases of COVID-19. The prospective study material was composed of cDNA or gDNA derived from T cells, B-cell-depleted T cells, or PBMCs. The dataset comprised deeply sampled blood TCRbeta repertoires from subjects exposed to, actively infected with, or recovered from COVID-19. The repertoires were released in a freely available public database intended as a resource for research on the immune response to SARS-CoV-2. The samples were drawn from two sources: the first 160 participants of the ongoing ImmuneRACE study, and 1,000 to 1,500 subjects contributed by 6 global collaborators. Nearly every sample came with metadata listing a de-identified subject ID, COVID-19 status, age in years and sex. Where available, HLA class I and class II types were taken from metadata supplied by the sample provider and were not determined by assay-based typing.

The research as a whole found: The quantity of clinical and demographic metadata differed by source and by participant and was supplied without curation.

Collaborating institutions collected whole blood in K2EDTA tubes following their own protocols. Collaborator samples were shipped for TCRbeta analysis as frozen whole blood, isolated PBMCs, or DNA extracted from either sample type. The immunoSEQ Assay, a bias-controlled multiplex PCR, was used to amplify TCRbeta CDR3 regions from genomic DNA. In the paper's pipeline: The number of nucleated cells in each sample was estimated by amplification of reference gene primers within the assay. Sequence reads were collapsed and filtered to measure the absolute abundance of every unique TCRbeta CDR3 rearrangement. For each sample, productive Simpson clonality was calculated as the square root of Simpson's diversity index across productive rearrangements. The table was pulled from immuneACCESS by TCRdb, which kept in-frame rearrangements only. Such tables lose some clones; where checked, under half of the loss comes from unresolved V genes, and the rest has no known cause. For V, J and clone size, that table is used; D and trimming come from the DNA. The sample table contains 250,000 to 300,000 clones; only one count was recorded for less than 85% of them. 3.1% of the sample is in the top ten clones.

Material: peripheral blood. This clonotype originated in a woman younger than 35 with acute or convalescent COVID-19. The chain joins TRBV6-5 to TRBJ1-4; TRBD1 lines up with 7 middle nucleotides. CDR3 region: CASSRDRDEKLFF. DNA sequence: TGTGCCAGCAGTCGAGACAGGGATGAAAAACTGTTTTTT.